Presented here are 7 T cell receptor beta chains from one specimen sequenced in a study of T cell repertoires in cytomegalovirus infection. TCRdb re-called the reads through MiXCR, storing one row per CDR3 protein. The repertoire holds under 850,000 distinct CDR3 sequences, with 35% to 40% as singletons. Material for sequencing was PBMCs. Every receptor here comes from a human donor in good health (CMV status not recorded). Some clones in this sample may be carry-over from other donors' samples.

V gene TRBV20-1 combines with J gene TRBJ1-6, with a weak D call TRBD1 (6 bases). The CDR3 has 16 residues. Germline V gives CDR1 DFQATT, CDR2 SNEGSKA (reference sequence). V was shortened by 1 base and J by 9 bases, with 19 bases between the two germline ends. CDR3 sequence: CSARGRGGSSSSPLHF. DNA of the CDR3: TGCAGTGCTAGAGGCCGGGGGGGCAGCTCTAGTTCACCCCTCCACTTT.

This clonotype has a handful of counts. At one end, the junction sequence differs from germline, possibly due to a read error. This chain connects TRBV7-7 to TRBJ1-6, with D perhaps TRBD1 (6 bases). Germline V lookup: CDR1 SSHAT, CDR2 FNYEAQ (reference sequence). The CDR3 has 15 amino acids. The chain's CDR3 is CASSGGAGVGSPLHF. In DNA form, the CDR3 reads TGTGCTAGCAGCGGGGGGGCAGGCGTCGGGTCACCCCTCCACTTT.

This clonotype was counted only a few times. The CDR3 sequence: CASSYKVEEETQYF. The CDR3 region has the DNA TGTGCCAGCAGTTACAAAGTTGAGGAAGAGACCCAGTACTTC. The chain links TRBV7-9 to TRBJ2-5; D is uncertain. The germline V gene encodes CDR1 SEHNR and CDR2 FQNEAQ (reference sequence). The CDR3 length is 14 residues. Deletions cut 6 bases from V and 3 bases from J, with 14 bases between.

This clonotype has only a few counts. The rearrangement links TRBV19 to TRBJ2-1, with 10 bases that match TRBD1. J gave up 5 bases and V 5 bases, and 6 bases lay outside the gene matches. Germline V gene lookup returns CDR1 LNHDA and CDR2 SQIVND (reference sequence). CDR3 size: 15 residues. CDR3 amino acids: CASSHRDRGHNEQFF. The CDR3 DNA follows: TGTGCCAGTAGTCACCGGGACAGGGGTCACAATGAGCAGTTCTTC.

The chain employs TRBV29-1 and TRBJ2-5; D is perhaps TRBD1 (6 bases). The CDR3 extends over 12 amino acids. CDR1 is SQVTM, CDR2 ANQGSEA, per germline. The V end lost 7 bases, the J end lost 3 bases, and 12 bases lay between the germline ends. Here the CDR3 reads CSASGAEETQYF. DNA for the CDR3: TGCAGCGCATCAGGGGCGGAAGAGACCCAGTACTTC.

This clonotype was observed a few times. This chain joins TRBV28 and TRBJ1-5, with D possibly TRBD1 on 6 matching bases. The CDR3 extends over 15 amino acids. CDR1 is MDHEN, CDR2 SYDVKM, per germline. The germline V and J ends were trimmed by 8 bases and 6 bases, with 20 bases remaining between them. Here the CDR3 reads CASGPGGGRSQPQHF. CDR3 nucleotide sequence: TGTGCCAGCGGTCCTGGGGGGGGGCGCAGTCAGCCCCAGCATTTT.

Points on this clonotype: Possible read error: a much larger clone is one base away. The chain carries TRBV11-3 and TRBJ2-2; possible D gene TRBD1, 5 bases. The CDR3 runs to 12 residues. V dropped 3 bases and J dropped 7 bases, with 6 bases sitting between them. Germline V lookup: CDR1 SGHNT, CDR2 YENEEA. The CDR3 loop is CASSLQGGELFF. The CDR3 DNA sequence: TGTGCCAGCAGCTTGCAGGGCGGGGAGCTGTTTTTT.